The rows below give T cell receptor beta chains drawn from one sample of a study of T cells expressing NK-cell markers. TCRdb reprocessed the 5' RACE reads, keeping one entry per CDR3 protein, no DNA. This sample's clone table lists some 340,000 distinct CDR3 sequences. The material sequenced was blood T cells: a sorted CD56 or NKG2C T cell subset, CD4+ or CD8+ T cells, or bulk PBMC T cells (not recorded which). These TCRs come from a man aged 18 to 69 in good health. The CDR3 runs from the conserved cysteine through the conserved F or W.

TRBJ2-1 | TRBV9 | CASSVSPGLASYNEQFF
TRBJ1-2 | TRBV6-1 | CASRLPHRGYGYTF
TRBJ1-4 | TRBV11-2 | CASSLGQPNEKLFF
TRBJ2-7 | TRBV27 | CASRRRRGASYEQYF
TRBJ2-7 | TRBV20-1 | CSARVRFGSPYEQYF
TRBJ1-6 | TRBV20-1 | CSAREFGRSSYNSPLHF
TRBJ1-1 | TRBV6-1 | CASRDPGQTNTEAFF
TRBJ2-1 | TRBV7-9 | CAGGSGGPFLDEQFF
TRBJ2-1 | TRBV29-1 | CSVAAQANYNEQFF
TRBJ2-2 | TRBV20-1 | CSAKAGQNTGELFF
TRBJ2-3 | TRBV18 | CASSPLGTGIKDTQYF
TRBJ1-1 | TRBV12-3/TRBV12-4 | CASSPPMNTEAFF
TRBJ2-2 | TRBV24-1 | CATSESRVGELFF
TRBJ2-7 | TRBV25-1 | CASSESGGLRVEQYF
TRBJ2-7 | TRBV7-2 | CASSLGWTYYEQYF
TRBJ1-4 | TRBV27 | CASTERRGEKLFF
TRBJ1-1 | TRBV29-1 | CSAQDRGRLAFF
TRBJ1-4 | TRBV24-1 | CATQGTTNEKLFF
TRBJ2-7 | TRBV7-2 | CASRKERGSYEQYF
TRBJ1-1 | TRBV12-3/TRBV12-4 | CASSRRTGRTEAFF
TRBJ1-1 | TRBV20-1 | CSAASYTEAFF
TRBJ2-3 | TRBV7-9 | CASSLHSGADTQYF
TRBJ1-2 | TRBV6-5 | CASSSGGKGYTF
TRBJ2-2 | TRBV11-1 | CASRVRGYTGELFF
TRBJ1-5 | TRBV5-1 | CASSLEDLREDNSNQPQHF
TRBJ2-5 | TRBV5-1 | CASSFFPGGQETQYF
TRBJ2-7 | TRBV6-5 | CASSHRLGGSYEQYF
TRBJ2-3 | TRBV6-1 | CASSPPGVVTQYF
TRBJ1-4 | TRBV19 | CASSIPGQGVSNEKLFF
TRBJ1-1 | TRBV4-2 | CASSQEGRGRMNTEAFF
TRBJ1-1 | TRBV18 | CASSPPEGGNTEAFF
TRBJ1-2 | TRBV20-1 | CSAEYSGLGGYTF
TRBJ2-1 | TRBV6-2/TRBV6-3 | CASSSSSIDEQFF
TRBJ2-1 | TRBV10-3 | CAISRAAYNEQFF
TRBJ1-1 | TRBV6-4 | CASSDIGGTEAFF
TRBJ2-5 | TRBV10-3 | CAISELGLAGGGPQETQYF
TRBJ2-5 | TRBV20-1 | CSARDLPGGRKETQYF
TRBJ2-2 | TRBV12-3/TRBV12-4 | CASSLSGGRITGELFF
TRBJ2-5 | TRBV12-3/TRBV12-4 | CASSFGLLETQYF
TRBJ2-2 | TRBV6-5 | CASSYGVQGPNTGELFF
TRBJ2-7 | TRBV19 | CASTRVWGSYEQYF
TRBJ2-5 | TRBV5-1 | CASSLGQGVTQETQYF
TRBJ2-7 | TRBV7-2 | CASSDFNRGQYEQYF
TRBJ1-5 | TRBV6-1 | CASSKKSQIQGEPQHF
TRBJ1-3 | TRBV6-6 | CASISDGGYTIYF
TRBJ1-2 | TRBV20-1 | CSARDRSSYGYTF
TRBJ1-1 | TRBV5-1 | CASSSPTGAYGEAFF
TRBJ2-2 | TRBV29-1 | CSVASGGWNANTGELFF